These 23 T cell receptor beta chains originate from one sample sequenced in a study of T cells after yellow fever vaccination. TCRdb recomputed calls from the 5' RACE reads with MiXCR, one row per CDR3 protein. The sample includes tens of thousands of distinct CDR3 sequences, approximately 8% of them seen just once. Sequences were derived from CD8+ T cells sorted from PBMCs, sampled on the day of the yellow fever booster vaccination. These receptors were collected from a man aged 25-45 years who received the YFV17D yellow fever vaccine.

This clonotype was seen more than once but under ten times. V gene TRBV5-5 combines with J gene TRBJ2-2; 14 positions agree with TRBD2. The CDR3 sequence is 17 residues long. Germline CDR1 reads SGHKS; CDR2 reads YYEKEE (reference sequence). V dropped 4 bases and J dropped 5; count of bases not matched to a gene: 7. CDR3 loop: CASSTGLAGDGTGELFF. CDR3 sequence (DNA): TGTGCCAGCAGCACGGGACTAGCGGGAGACGGTACCGGGGAGCTGTTTTTT.

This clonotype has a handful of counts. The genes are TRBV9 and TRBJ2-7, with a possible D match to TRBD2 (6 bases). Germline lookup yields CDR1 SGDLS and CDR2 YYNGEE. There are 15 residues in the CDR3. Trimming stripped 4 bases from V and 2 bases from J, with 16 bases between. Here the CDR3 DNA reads TGTGCCAGCAGCCCTCGTGGCAGGGAGGCCTACGAGCAGTACTTC. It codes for CASSPRGREAYEQYF.

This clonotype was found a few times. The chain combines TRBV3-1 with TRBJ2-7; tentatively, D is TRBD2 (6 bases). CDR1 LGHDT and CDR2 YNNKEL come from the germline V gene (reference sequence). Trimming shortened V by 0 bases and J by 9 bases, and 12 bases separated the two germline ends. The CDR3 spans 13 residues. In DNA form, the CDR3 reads TGTGCCAGCAGCCAAGAGGAGGGTGCGGTGCAGTACTTC. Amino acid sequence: CASSQEEGAVQYF.

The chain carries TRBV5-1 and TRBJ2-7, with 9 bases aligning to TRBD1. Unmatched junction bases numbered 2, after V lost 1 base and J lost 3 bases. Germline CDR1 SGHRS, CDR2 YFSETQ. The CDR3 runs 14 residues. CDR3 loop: CASSLWDRDYEQYF. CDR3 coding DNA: TGCGCCAGCAGCTTGTGGGACAGGGACTACGAGCAGTACTTC.

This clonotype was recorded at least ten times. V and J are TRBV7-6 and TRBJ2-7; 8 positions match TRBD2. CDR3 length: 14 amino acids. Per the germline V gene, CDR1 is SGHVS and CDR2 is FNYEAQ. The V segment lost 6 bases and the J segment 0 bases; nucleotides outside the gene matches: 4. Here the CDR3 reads CASSPSGPSYEQYF. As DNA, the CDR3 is TGTGCCAGCAGTCCTAGCGGGCCCTCCTACGAGCAGTACTTC.

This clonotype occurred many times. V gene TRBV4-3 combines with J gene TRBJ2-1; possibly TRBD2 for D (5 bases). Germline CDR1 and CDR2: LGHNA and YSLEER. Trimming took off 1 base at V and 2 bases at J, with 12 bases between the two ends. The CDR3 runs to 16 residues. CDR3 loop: CASSQGGFGAYNEQFF. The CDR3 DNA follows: TGCGCCAGCAGCCAAGGCGGCTTCGGGGCCTACAATGAGCAGTTCTTC.

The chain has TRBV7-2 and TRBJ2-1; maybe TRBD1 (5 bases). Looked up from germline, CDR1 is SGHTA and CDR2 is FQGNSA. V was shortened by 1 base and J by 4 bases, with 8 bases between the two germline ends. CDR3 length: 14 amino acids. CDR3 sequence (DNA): TGTGCCAGCAGCTTAGGGACATCATACAATGAGCAGTTCTTC. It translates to CASSLGTSYNEQFF.

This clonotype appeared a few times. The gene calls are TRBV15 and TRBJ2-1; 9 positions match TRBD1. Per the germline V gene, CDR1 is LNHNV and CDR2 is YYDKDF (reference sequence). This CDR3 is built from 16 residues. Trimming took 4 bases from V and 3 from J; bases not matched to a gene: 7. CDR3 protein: CATSKDRGLNYNEQFF. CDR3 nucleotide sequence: TGTGCCACCAGCAAAGACAGGGGGTTGAACTACAATGAGCAGTTCTTC.

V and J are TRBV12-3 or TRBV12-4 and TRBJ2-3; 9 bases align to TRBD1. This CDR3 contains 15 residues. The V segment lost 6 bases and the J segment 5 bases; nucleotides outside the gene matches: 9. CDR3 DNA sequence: TGTGCCAGCAGCTTGGACAGGGGATCACTAGATACGCAGTATTTT. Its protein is CASSLDRGSLDTQYF.

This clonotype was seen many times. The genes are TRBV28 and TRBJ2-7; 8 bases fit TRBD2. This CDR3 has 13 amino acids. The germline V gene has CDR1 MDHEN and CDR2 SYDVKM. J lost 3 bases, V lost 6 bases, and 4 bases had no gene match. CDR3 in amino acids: CASSIAGYYEQYF. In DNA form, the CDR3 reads TGTGCCAGCAGCATAGCGGGGTACTACGAGCAGTACTTC.

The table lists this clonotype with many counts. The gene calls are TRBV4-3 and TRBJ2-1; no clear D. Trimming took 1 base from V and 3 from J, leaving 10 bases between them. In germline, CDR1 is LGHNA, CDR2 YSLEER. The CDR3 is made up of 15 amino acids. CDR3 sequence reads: CASSQGIQDYNEQFF. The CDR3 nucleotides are TGCGCCAGCAGCCAAGGAATTCAGGACTACAATGAGCAGTTCTTC.

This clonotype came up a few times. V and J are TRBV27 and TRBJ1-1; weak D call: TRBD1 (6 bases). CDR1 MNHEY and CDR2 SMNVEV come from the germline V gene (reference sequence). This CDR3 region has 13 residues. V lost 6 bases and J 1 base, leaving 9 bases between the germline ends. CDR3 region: CASRRGRNTEAFF. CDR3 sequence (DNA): TGTGCCAGCAGGAGGGGGAGGAACACTGAAGCTTTCTTT.

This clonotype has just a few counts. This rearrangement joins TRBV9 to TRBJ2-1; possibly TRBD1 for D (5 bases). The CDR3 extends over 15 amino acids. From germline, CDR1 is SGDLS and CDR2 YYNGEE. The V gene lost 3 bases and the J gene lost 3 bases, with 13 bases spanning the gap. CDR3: CASSADAQGYNEQFF. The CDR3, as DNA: TGTGCCAGCAGCGCGGACGCCCAGGGCTACAATGAGCAGTTCTTC.

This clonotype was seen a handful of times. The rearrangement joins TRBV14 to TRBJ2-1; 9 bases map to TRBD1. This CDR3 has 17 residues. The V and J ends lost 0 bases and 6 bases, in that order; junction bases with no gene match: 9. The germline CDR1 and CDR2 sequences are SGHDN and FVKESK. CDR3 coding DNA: TGTGCCAGCAGCCAAGATGGGTGGACAGGGGTGGTCAATGAGCAGTTCTTC. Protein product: CASSQDGWTGVVNEQFF.

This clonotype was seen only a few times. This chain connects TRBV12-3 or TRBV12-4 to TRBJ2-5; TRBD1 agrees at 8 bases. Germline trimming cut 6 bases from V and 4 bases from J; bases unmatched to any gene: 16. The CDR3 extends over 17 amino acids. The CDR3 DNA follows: TGTGCCAGCAGCAAACCACTGACAGGGGCGTTGGGAGAGACCCAGTACTTC. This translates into CASSKPLTGALGETQYF.

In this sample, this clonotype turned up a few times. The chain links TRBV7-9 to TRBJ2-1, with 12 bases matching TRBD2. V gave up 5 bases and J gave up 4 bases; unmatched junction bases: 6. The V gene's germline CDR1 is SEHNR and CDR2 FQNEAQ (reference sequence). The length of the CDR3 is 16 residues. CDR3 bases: TGTGCCAGCAGCCAAACTAGCGGGAGGTATTACAATGAGCAGTTCTTC. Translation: CASSQTSGRYYNEQFF.

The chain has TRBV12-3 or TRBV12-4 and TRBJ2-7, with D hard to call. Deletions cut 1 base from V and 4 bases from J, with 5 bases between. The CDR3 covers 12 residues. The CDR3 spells CASSLDEYEQYF. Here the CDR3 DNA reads TGTGCCAGCAGTTTAGACGAGTACGAGCAGTACTTC.

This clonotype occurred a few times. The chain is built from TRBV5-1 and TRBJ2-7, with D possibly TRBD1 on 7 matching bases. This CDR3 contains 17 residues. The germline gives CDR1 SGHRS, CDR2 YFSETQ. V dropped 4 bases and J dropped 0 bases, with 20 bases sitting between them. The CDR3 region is CASSLGPRGEISYEQYF. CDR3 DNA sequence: TGCGCCAGCAGCCTTGGACCCAGGGGGGAGATCTCCTACGAGCAGTACTTC.

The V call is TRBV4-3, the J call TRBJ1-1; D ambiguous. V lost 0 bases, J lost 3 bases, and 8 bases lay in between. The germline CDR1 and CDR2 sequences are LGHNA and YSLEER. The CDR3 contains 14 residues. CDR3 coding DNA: TGCGCCAGCAGCCAAGAAGAGGGATACACTGAAGCTTTCTTT. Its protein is CASSQEEGYTEAFF.

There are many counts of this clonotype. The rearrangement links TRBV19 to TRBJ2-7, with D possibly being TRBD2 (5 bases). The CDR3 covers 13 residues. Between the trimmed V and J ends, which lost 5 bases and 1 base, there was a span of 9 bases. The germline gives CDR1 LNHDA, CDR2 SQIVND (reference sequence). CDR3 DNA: TGTGCCAGTAGTCCGGGGTTATCCTACGAGCAGTACTTC. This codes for CASSPGLSYEQYF.

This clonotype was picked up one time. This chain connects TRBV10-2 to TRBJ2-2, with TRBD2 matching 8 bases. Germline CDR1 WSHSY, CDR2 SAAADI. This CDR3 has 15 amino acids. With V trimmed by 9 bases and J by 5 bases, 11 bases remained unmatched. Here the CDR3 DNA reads TGCGCCAGTGGAGGAATAGCGGGAAGGACCGGGGAGCTGTTTTTT. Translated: CASGGIAGRTGELFF.

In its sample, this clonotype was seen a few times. The CDR3 loop is CASSTGIRGYTF. The DNA of the CDR3 is TGTGCCAGCAGCACAGGGATTCGTGGCTACACCTTC. The chain links TRBV7-9 to TRBJ1-2, with D perhaps TRBD1 (6 bases). Germline V gives CDR1 SEHNR, CDR2 FQNEAQ (reference sequence). V dropped 5 bases and J dropped 7 bases, with 11 bases sitting between them. This CDR3 comprises 12 residues. The variable domain in full, completed from reference TRBV7-9 and TRBJ1-2, reads DTGVSQNPRHKITKRGQNVTFRCDPISEHNRLYWYRQTLGQGPEFLTYFQNEAQLEKSRLLSDRFSAERPKGSFSTLEIQRTEQGDSAMYLCASSTGIRGYTFGSGTRLTVV.

The CDR3 spells CASSLEGGLTLPIDTQYF. DNA of the CDR3: TGTGCCAGCAGCTTAGAGGGGGGACTCACCCTCCCCATAGATACGCAGTATTTT. The V and J genes are TRBV7-8 and TRBJ2-3; either TRBD1 or TRBD2 may supply D (6 bases each). This CDR3 has 18 residues. The ends were cut back, 1 base at V and 5 bases at J, with 22 bases in the middle. Germline V gene lookup returns CDR1 SGHVS and CDR2 FQNEAQ.